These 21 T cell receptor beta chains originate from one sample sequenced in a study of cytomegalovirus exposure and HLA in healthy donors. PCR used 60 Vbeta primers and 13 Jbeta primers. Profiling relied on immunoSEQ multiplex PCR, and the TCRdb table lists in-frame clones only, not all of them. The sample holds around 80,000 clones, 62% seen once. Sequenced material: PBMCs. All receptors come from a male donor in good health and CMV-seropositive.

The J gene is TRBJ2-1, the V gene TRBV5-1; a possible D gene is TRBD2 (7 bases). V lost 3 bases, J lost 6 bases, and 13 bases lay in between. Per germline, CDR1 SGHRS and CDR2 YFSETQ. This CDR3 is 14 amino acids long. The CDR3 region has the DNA TGCGCCAGCAGCTCTTTTGCGGGGGCCAATGAGCAGTTCTTC. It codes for CASSSFAGANEQFF.

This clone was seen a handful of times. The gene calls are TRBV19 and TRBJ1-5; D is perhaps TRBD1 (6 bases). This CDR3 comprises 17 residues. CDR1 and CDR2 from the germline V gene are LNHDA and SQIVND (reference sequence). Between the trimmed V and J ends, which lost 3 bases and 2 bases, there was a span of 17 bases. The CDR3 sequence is CASSIKGRGSGNQPQHF. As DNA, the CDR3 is TGTGCCAGTAGTATTAAGGGCAGGGGCTCCGGCAATCAGCCCCAGCATTTT.

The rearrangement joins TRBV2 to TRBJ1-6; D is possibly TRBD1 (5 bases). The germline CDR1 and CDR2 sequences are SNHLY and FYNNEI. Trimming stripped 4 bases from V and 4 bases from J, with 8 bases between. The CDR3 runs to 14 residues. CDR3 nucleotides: TGTGCCAGCAGTGCTTCAGGGTATAATTCACCCCTCCACTTT. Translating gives CASSASGYNSPLHF.

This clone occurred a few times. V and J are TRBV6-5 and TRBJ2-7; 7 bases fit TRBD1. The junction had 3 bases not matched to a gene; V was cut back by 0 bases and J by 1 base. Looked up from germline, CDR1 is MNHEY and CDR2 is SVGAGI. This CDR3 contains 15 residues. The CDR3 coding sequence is TGTGCCAGCAGTTACTCCCGGGACAGATCCTACGAGCAGTACTTC. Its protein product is CASSYSRDRSYEQYF.

The CDR3 DNA reads TGTGCCAGCAGCGCCGGACAAATGAACACTGAAGCTTTCTTT. The encoded protein is CASSAGQMNTEAFF. This rearrangement joins TRBV9 to TRBJ1-1, with D tentatively TRBD1 (5 bases). CDR1 SGDLS and CDR2 YYNGEE come from the germline V gene. The CDR3 has 14 residues. The germline V and J ends were trimmed by 3 bases and 0 bases, with 9 bases remaining between them. The full variable domain, its missing parts supplied by reference TRBV9 and TRBJ1-1, is DSGVTQTPKHLITATGQRVTLRCSPRSGDLSVYWYQQSLDQGLQFLIQYYNGEERAKGNILERFSAQQFPDLHSELNLSSLELGDSALYFCASSAGQMNTEAFFGQGTRLTVV.

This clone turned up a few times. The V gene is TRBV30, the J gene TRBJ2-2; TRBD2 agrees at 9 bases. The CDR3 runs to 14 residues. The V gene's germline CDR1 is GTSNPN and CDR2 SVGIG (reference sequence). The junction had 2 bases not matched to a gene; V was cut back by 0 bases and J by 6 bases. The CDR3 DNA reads TGTGCCTGGAGTGTGCTAGCGGGGTCCGGGGAGCTGTTTTTT. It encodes CAWSVLAGSGELFF.

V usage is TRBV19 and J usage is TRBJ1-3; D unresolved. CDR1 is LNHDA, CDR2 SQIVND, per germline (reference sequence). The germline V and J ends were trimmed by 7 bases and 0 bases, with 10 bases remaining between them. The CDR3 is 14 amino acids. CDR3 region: CASTGPFSGNTIYF. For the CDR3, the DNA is TGTGCCAGTACGGGTCCGTTCTCTGGAAACACCATATATTTT.

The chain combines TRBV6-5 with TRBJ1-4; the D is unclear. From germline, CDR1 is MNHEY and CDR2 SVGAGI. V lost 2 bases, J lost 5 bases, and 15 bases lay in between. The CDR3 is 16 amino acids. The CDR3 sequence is CASSYDPAPGNEKLFF. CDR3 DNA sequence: TGTGCCAGCAGTTACGACCCGGCCCCGGGGAATGAAAAACTGTTTTTT.

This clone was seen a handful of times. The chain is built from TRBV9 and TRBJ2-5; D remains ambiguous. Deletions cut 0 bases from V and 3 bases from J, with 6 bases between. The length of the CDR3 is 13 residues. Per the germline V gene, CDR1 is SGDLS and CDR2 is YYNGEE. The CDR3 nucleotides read TGTGCCAGCAGCGTAGGCGAAAAAGAGACCCAGTACTTC. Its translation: CASSVGEKETQYF.

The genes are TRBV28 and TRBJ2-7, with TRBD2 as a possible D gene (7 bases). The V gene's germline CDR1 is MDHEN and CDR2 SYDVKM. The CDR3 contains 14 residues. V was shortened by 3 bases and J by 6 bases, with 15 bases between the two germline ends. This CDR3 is CASSFPRGAREQYF. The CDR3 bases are TGTGCCAGCAGTTTCCCCCGGGGGGCACGCGAGCAGTACTTC.

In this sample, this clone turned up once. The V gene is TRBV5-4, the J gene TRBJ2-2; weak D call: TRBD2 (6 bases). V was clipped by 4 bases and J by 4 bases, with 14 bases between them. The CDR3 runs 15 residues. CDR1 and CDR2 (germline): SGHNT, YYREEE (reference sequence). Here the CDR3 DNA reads TGTGCCAGCAGCCTAAGTCGGGGAGGCACCGGGGAGCTGTTTTTT. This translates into CASSLSRGGTGELFF.

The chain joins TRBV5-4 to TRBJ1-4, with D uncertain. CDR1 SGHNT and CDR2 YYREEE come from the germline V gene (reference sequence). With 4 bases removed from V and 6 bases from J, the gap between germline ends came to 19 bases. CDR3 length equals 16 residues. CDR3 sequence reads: CASSLASKGRDEKLFF. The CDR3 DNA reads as TGTGCCAGCAGCCTTGCGAGTAAAGGGCGGGATGAAAAACTGTTTTTT.

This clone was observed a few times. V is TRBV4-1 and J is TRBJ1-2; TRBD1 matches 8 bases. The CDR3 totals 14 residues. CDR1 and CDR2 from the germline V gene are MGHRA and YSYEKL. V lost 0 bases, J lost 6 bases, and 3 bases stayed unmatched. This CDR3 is CASSQENRGDGYTF. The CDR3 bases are TGCGCCAGCAGCCAAGAAAACAGGGGGGATGGCTACACCTTC.

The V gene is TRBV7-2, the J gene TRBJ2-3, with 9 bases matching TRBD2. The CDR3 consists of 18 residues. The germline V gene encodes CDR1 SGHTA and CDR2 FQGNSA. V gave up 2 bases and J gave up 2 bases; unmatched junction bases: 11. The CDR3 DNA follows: TGTGCCAGCAGCTTACCCGATGTCCTAGCGGGGATCACAGATACGCAGTATTTT. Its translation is CASSLPDVLAGITDTQYF.

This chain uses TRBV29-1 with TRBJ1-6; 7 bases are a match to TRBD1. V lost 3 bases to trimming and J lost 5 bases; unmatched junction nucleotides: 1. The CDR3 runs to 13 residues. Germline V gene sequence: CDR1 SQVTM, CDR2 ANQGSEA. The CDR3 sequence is CSVDTGDNSPLHF. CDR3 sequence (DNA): TGCAGCGTTGATACAGGGGATAATTCACCCCTCCACTTT.

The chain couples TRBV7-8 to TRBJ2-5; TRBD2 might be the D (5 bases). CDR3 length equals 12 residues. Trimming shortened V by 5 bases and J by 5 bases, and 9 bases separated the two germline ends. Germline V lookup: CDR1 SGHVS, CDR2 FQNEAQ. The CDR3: CASSPPGETQYF. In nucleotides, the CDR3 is TGTGCCAGCAGCCCTCCGGGGGAGACCCAGTACTTC.

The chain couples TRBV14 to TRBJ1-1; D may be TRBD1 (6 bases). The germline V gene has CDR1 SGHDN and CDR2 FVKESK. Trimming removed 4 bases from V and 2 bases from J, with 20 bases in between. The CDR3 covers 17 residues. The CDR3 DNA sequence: TGTGCCAGCAGCCCTTTTGGGGGGGCAGTTCCCAACACTGAAGCTTTCTTT. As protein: CASSPFGGAVPNTEAFF.

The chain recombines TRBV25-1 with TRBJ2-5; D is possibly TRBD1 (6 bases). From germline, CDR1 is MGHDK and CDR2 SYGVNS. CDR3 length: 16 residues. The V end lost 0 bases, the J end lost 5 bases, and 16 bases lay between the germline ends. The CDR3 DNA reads TGTGCCAGCAGTGAATATAGACAGGCCTACGGTGAGACCCAGTACTTC. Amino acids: CASSEYRQAYGETQYF. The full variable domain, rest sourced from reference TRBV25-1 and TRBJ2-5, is EADIYQTPRYLVIGTGKKITLECSQTMGHDKMYWYQQDPGMELHLIHYSYGVNSTEKGDLSSESTVSRIRTEHFPLTLESARPSHTSQYLCASSEYRQAYGETQYFGPGTRLLVL.

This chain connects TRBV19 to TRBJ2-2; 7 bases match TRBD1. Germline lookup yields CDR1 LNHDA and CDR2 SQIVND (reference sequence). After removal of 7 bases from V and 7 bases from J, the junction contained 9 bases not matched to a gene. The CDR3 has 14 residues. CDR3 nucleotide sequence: TGTGCCAGTAAAACTCAGGGGGATAGCGGGGAGCTGTTTTTT. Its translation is CASKTQGDSGELFF. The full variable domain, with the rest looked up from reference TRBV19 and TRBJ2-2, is DGGITQSPKYLFRKEGQNVTLSCEQNLNHDAMYWYRQDPGQGLRLIYYSQIVNDFQKGDIAEGYSVSREKKESFPLTVTSAQKNPTAFYLCASKTQGDSGELFFGEGSRLTVL.

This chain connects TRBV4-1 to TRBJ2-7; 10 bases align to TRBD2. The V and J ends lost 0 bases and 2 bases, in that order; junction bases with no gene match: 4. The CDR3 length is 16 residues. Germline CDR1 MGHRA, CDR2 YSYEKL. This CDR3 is CASSQDGSGGAYEQYF. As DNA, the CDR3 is TGCGCCAGCAGCCAAGATGGGAGCGGGGGGGCCTACGAGCAGTACTTC.

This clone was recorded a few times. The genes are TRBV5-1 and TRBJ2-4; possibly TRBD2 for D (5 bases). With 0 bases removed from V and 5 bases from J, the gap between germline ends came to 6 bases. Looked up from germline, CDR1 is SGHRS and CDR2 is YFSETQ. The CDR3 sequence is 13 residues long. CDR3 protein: CASSLAGENIQYF. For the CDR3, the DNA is TGCGCCAGCAGCTTGGCCGGGGAAAACATTCAGTACTTC.